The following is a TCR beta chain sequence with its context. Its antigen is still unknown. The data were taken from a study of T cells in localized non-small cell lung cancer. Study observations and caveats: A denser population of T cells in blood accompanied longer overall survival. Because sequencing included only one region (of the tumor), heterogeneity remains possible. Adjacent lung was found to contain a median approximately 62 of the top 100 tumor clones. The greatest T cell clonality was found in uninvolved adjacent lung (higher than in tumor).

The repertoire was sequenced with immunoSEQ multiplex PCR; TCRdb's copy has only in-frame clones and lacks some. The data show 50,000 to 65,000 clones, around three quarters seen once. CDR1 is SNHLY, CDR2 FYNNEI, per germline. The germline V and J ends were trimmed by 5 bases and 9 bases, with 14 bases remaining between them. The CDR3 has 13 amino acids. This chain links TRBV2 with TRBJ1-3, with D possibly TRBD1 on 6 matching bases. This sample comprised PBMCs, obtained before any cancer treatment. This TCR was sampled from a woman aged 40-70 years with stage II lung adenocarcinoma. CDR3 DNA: TGTGCCAGCAGTTTTTTACAGGGAGGCACCATATATTTT. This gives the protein CASSFLQGGTIYF.